These T cell receptor beta chains were read from a single sample in a study of blood T cell repertoires in COVID-19. Sequencing was performed with immunoSEQ multiplex PCR; in TCRdb, only in-frame clones are kept and a portion is missing. The sample holds about 200,000 clones, around 94% seen once. Sequenced: peripheral blood. Receptors were obtained from a man in his thirties or forties with COVID-19, enrolled during active disease. The CDR3 runs from the conserved cysteine through the conserved F or W. The D gene is left open where the match is weak. Clone sizes are given selectively: once, few, many, or a class where the clone is expanded.

size	D	J	V	CDR3	DNA
-	-	TRBJ1-1	TRBV6-1	CASSEAGGLTEAFF	TGTGCCAGCAGTGAAGCCGGGGGGCTCACTGAAGCTTTCTTT
few	TRBD2	TRBJ2-3	TRBV29-1	CSVLAGGPGADTQYF	TGCAGCGTGCTAGCGGGGGGGCCCGGCGCAGATACGCAGTATTTT
-	-	TRBJ1-6	TRBV9	CASSERQNSPLHF	TGTGCCAGCAGCGAGAGACAGAATTCACCCCTCCACTTT
-	TRBD1	TRBJ2-7	TRBV6-5	CASSPTGGPWEQYF	TGTGCCAGCAGTCCGACAGGGGGCCCCTGGGAGCAGTACTTC
-	TRBD1	TRBJ2-7	TRBV30	CAWSGGQGAYEQYF	TGTGCCTGGAGTGGGGGACAGGGAGCCTACGAGCAGTACTTC
-	-	TRBJ2-1	TRBV5-1	CASSLPGGAEQFF	TGCGCCAGCAGCTTGCCTGGAGGGGCTGAGCAGTTCTTC
-	TRBD2	TRBJ2-3	TRBV15	CATSRVPLAGVPGTQYF	TGTGCCACCAGCAGAGTGCCCCTAGCGGGGGTACCCGGTACGCAGTATTTT
-	TRBD2	TRBJ2-7	TRBV2	CASSEPARLLPLAGYEQYF	TGTGCCAGCAGTGAACCCGCCCGCTTACTTCCACTAGCGGGGTACGAGCAGTACTTC
-	-	TRBJ1-2	TRBV5-5	CASSLRGENGYTF	TGTGCCAGCAGCTTGCGGGGGGAGAATGGCTACACCTTC
-	-	TRBJ2-3	TRBV5-1	CASSLVGRVTDTQYF	TGCGCCAGCAGCTTGGTCGGGAGAGTCACAGATACGCAGTATTTT
-	-	TRBJ1-3	TRBV5-4	CASSVQGTGNTIYF	TGTGCCAGCAGCGTGCAGGGCACTGGAAACACCATATATTTT
-	-	TRBJ2-3	TRBV30	CAWSLRGYSTDTQYF	TGTGCCTGGAGTTTGAGGGGGTATAGTACAGATACGCAGTATTTT
-	TRBD1	TRBJ2-1	TRBV7-3	CASSSRTGQGSYNEQFF	TGTGCCAGCAGCTCACGGACAGGACAGGGCTCCTACAATGAGCAGTTCTTC
-	-	TRBJ2-3	TRBV10-3	CAISESPGPSTDTQYF	TGTGCCATCAGTGAGTCCCCAGGTCCTAGCACAGATACGCAGTATTTT
-	-	TRBJ1-2	TRBV18	CASSRDTGTGYGYTF	TGTGCCAGCTCACGGGATACAGGGACGGGGTATGGCTACACCTTC
-	-	TRBJ1-2	TRBV5-6	CASSLGSFGYTF	TGTGCCAGCAGCCTGGGTTCCTTTGGCTACACCTTC
-	-	TRBJ1-1	TRBV13	CASSAPGTLNTEAFF	TGTGCCAGCAGCGCCCCCGGGACTTTGAACACTGAAGCTTTCTTT
-	TRBD1	TRBJ1-2	TRBV5-1	CASSLVPGQGTFDYGYTF	TGCGCCAGCAGCTTGGTTCCGGGACAGGGAACCTTCGACTATGGCTACACCTTC
once	-	TRBJ2-7	TRBV12-3/TRBV12-4	CASSDGTDYEQYF	TGTGCCAGCAGTGACGGGACTGATTACGAGCAGTACTTC
once	TRBD1	TRBJ1-3	TRBV6-5	CASSSSGGSGNTIYF	TGTGCCAGCAGCTCCTCAGGGGGGTCGGGAAACACCATATATTTT
-	-	TRBJ2-7	TRBV11-2	CASSLVGGNSYEQYF	TGTGCCAGCAGCTTAGTTGGGGGGAACTCCTACGAGCAGTACTTC
-	TRBD2	TRBJ2-3	TRBV7-3	CASSSVGGSDTQYF	TGTGCCAGCAGCTCAGTCGGGGGGTCAGATACGCAGTATTTT
once	-	TRBJ1-5	TRBV15	CATSRGQEDQPQHF	TGTGCCACCAGCAGAGGACAGGAGGATCAGCCCCAGCATTTT
-	-	TRBJ2-5	TRBV2	CASSRLTSSGGEWEETQYF	TGTGCCAGCAGTCGGCTAACATCGAGCGGTGGGGAATGGGAAGAGACCCAGTACTTC
-	-	TRBJ1-1	TRBV28	CASSLGNPGTEAFF	TGTGCCAGCAGTTTAGGCAATCCGGGGACTGAAGCTTTCTTT
-	TRBD1	TRBJ2-2	TRBV5-6	CASSRRGPLSTGELFF	TGTGCCAGCAGCCGCAGGGGGCCTCTTAGCACCGGGGAGCTGTTTTTT
-	-	TRBJ1-1	TRBV4-1	CASSQVAPDTEAFF	TGCGCCAGCAGCCAAGTAGCTCCAGACACTGAAGCTTTCTTT
-	TRBD1	TRBJ2-5	TRBV7-9	CASSKTGGIETQYF	TGTGCCAGCAGCAAAACAGGGGGGATTGAGACCCAGTACTTC
-	-	TRBJ1-1	TRBV2	CASSVQGLNTEAFF	TGTGCCAGCAGTGTCCAGGGCCTGAACACTGAAGCTTTCTTT
-	TRBD1	TRBJ1-2	TRBV7-2	CASSRQGADLGYTF	TGTGCCAGCAGCCGCCAGGGGGCTGACTTGGGCTACACCTTC
once	TRBD2	TRBJ2-5	TRBV6-6	CASRRTSGLVETQYF	TGTGCCAGCAGAAGGACTAGCGGGCTAGTAGAGACCCAGTACTTC
-	TRBD1	TRBJ1-4	TRBV5-1	CASSLAGGQGRSEKLFF	TGCGCCAGCAGCCTGGCCGGAGGACAGGGAAGGAGTGAAAAACTGTTTTTT
-	-	TRBJ2-5	TRBV24-1	CATSDTGKQETQYF	TGTGCCACCAGTGATACGGGGAAGCAAGAGACCCAGTACTTC
-	-	TRBJ1-1	TRBV28	CASSYRGEAFF	TGTGCCAGCAGTTATCGGGGAGAAGCTTTCTTT
-	TRBD2	TRBJ2-1	TRBV11-3	CASSLNGAGGPDNEQFF	TGTGCCAGCAGCTTAAATGGAGCGGGGGGGCCGGACAATGAGCAGTTCTTC
-	TRBD2	TRBJ2-3	TRBV5-1	CASSLGEGLAGDTDTQYF	TGCGCCAGCAGCTTGGGCGAGGGACTAGCGGGGGACACAGATACGCAGTATTTT
-	TRBD1	TRBJ1-6	TRBV5-5	CASSKQGDSPLHF	TGTGCCAGCAGTAAACAGGGGGATTCACCCCTCCACTTT
-	TRBD1	TRBJ2-5	TRBV6-5	CASTEGAAEETQYF	TGTGCCAGCACAGAGGGGGCCGCGGAAGAGACCCAGTACTTC
-	-	TRBJ2-1	TRBV3-1/TRBV3-2	CASSQASHNEQFF	TGTGCCAGCAGCCAGGCCTCCCACAATGAGCAGTTCTTC
-	TRBD1	TRBJ2-1	TRBV5-4	CASSPTGYEQFF	TGTGCCAGCAGCCCGACAGGGTATGAGCAGTTCTTC
-	-	TRBJ2-3	TRBV5-4	CASSLDREGTQYF	TGTGCCAGCAGCTTGGATCGGGAAGGTACGCAGTATTTT
-	-	TRBJ1-4	TRBV30	CAWSQLVPNEKLFF	TGTGCCTGGAGCCAACTGGTCCCTAATGAAAAACTGTTTTTT
-	-	TRBJ1-1	TRBV5-1	CASSLSGGIGTEAFF	TGCGCCAGCAGCTTGTCGGGAGGGATAGGGACTGAAGCTTTCTTT
once	-	TRBJ2-7	TRBV5-6	CASSLYYEQYF	TGTGCCAGCAGCTTGTACTACGAGCAGTACTTC
-	TRBD2	TRBJ2-7	TRBV2	CASRAGTSIDEQYF	TGTGCCAGCAGGGCCGGGACTAGCATCGACGAGCAGTACTTC
-	TRBD1	TRBJ2-3	TRBV7-9	CATDRGESADTQYF	TGTGCCACTGACAGGGGGGAATCAGCAGATACGCAGTATTTT